This T cell receptor beta chain came from a study of shared clonotypes between healthy human individuals. Study-level findings and limits: Memory subsets had estimated richness that was generally smaller than that of naive subsets.

Germline V gene data show CDR1 as SGHRS and CDR2 as YFSETQ. J lost 5 bases, V lost 4 bases, and 8 bases had no gene match. The CDR3 length is 15 residues. Measured with immunoSEQ multiplex PCR; TCRdb has only the in-frame clones, and not every one. The repertoire consists of some 350,000 clones, with approximately 79% occurring once and the leading ten covering 10%. Donors, without exception, were Caucasian adults residing in Nashville, Tennessee. A note on this clone: Its target is not known.

The origin of this receptor is a man aged 25 to 40 in good health. V usage is TRBV5-1 and J usage is TRBJ2-1, with 8 bases that match TRBD2. The sequencing input was memory CD4+ T cells sorted from blood. The subset here: CD45RA-negative fraction. The CDR3 nucleotides are TGCGCCAGCAGCCGAACGACTAGCGCCCACAATGAGCAGTTCTTC. Residues: CASSRTTSAHNEQFF.